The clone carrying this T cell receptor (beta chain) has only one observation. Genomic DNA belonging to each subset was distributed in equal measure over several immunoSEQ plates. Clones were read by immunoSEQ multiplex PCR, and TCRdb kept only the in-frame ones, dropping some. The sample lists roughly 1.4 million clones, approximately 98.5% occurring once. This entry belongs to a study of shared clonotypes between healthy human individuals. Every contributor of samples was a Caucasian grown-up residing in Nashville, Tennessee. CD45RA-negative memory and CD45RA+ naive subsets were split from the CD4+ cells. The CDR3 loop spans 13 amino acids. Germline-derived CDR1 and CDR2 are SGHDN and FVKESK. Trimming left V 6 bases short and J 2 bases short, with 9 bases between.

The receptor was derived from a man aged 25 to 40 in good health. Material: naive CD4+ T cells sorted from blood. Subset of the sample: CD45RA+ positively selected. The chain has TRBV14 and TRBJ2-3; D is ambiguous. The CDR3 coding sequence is TGTGCCAGCAGGAATCTCCTCACAGATACGCAGTATTTT. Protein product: CASRNLLTDTQYF.